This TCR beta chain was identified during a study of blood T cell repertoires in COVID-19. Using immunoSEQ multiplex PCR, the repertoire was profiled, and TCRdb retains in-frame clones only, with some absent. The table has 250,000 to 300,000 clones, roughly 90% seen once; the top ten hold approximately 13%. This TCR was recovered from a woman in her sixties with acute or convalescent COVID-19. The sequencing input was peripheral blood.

In nucleotides, the CDR3 is TGCGCCAGCAGCCAAACGGGAGCTCGCTATGGCTACACCTTC. Amino acid sequence: CASSQTGARYGYTF. This rearrangement joins TRBV4-3 to TRBJ1-2; D unclear. The V and J ends lost 2 bases and 4 bases respectively, with 11 bases between them. The CDR3 has 14 residues. CDR1 and CDR2 (germline): LGHNA, YSLEER.